The 31 T cell receptor beta chains below all came from one sample that was sequenced in a study of beta chain features in type 1 diabetes (dated by TCRdb to 2016 to 2019). Overall results and qualifications from the work: In all four CD4+ subsets, TCRB CDR3 length was moderately but significantly shorter in type 1 diabetes patients.

These receptors' targets are unknown. Libraries were constructed by the immunoSEQ multiplex PCR assay. The High Capacity cDNA Reverse Transcription Kit was used to reverse transcribe all of the isolated RNA, meaning that expressed TCRB transcripts were what got sequenced. Entries here come from immuneACCESS through TCRdb and include only in-frame sequences with V and J called. Some clones fail to appear in such tables; in the studies checked, an unresolved V gene covers under half of the shortfall, and the cause of the remainder is unknown. This sample holds under 130,000 clones; roughly 28% were observed only once. The top ten clones comprise about 0.49% of the sample. Sequencing input: central memory CD4+ T cells from blood. The receptors were gathered from a woman younger than 30 with type 1 diabetes.

Comment on this clone: At the DNA level, this CDR3 is encoded by other sequences in the same sample as well. The rearrangement joins TRBV27 to TRBJ1-1; TRBD1 matches 8 bases. The CDR3 has 12 amino acids. Germline values: CDR1 MNHEY, CDR2 SMNVEV (reference sequence). J was trimmed by 7 bases and V by 6 bases; bases with no gene match: 4. The CDR3 loop is CASRPTGGEAFF. In DNA, the CDR3 is TGTGCCAGCAGGCCAACAGGGGGTGAAGCTTTCTTT.

The rearrangement links TRBV5-4 to TRBJ2-3; a possible D gene is TRBD1 (5 bases). The V and J ends lost 1 base and 5 bases respectively, with 5 bases between them. CDR1 is SGHNT, CDR2 YYREEE, per germline (reference sequence). CDR3 length: 12 residues. Here the CDR3 DNA reads TGTGCCAGCAGCTTGCAGGGAGATACGCAGTATTTT. Its translation: CASSLQGDTQYF.

Comments on this clone: The sample has other DNA sequences that encode this CDR3 too. The chain employs TRBV30 and TRBJ2-7, with 7 bases aligning to TRBD2. The CDR3 is 14 residues long. Germline lookup yields CDR1 GTSNPN and CDR2 SVGIG (reference sequence). Trimming removed 0 bases from V and 3 bases from J; junction bases left unmatched: 5. CDR3 DNA sequence: TGTGCCTGGAGTGTGGGAGGGGTCGGCTACGAGCAGTACTTC. Translating gives CAWSVGGVGYEQYF. Based on the CDR3 plus reference TRBV30 and TRBJ2-7, the full variable domain is SQTIHQWPATLVQPVGSPLSLECTVEGTSNPNLYWYRQAAGRGLQLLFYSVGIGQISSEVPQNLSASRPQDRQFILSSKKLLLSDSGFYLCAWSVGGVGYEQYFGPGTRLTVT.

This clone was seen a few times. This chain connects TRBV4-2 to TRBJ2-1, with 9 bases that match TRBD2. CDR3 size: 16 residues. V trimming: 5 bases; J trimming: 4 bases; junction bases outside the gene matches: 9. Germline-derived CDR1 and CDR2 are LGHNA and YNFKEQ. The CDR3 DNA is TGTGCCAGCAGCTCCGAGTGGCGGGAGGGTTACAATGAGCAGTTCTTC. Its protein is CASSSEWREGYNEQFF.

The rearrangement links TRBV28 to TRBJ2-7, with D possibly matching TRBD1 (5 bases). Per the germline V gene, CDR1 is MDHEN and CDR2 is SYDVKM. The CDR3 totals 15 residues. V shed 7 bases and J shed 1 base, with 17 bases lying between them. This CDR3 is CASTPGGHKSYEQYF. CDR3 coding DNA: TGTGCCAGCACCCCAGGCGGACATAAATCCTACGAGCAGTACTTC.

This sequence joins TRBV5-6 and TRBJ2-1, with TRBD2 matching 11 bases. The germline V gene has CDR1 SGHDT and CDR2 YYEEEE. This CDR3 has 16 residues. Trimming cost V 3 bases and J 8 bases; bases outside gene matches: 10. The chain's CDR3 is CASSWQTSGIAYEQFF. CDR3 nucleotides: TGTGCCAGCAGCTGGCAGACTAGCGGGATCGCGTATGAGCAGTTCTTC. The full variable domain, with the rest looked up from reference TRBV5-6 and TRBJ2-1, is DAGVTQSPTHLIKTRGQQVTLRCSPKSGHDTVSWYQQALGQGPQFIFQYYEEEERQRGNFPDRFSGHQFPNYSSELNVNALLLGDSALYLCASSWQTSGIAYEQFFGPGTRLTVL.

This clone was counted between two and nine times. The rearrangement joins TRBV6-4 to TRBJ2-1; TRBD1 might be the D (5 bases). Trimming pared 1 base from V and 4 bases from J, leaving 14 bases between. Germline assignment: CDR1 MRHNA and CDR2 SNTAGT. The CDR3 consists of 16 residues. Written as DNA, the CDR3 is TGTGCCAGCAGTGACTTGCTCAGGGCCTCATACAATGAGCAGTTCTTC. Protein: CASSDLLRASYNEQFF.

This clone was observed many times. This sequence joins TRBV10-3 and TRBJ1-5; TRBD1 agrees at 9 bases. The germline gives CDR1 ENHRY, CDR2 SYGVKD. CDR3 length: 17 amino acids. V lost 10 bases and J lost 2; bases outside the gene matches: 15. CDR3: CATGGTGIRQGNQPQHF. The CDR3 DNA follows: TGTGCCACCGGGGGGACAGGGATCCGGCAGGGCAATCAGCCCCAGCATTTT.

This sequence joins TRBV10-3 and TRBJ1-3, with TRBD1 matching 9 bases. J gave up 0 bases and V 10 bases, and 13 bases lay outside the gene matches. The germline gives CDR1 ENHRY, CDR2 SYGVKD. The CDR3 contains 17 residues. CDR3 sequence reads: CATRDREAGNSGNTIYF. Written as DNA, the CDR3 is TGTGCCACCCGGGACAGGGAGGCCGGGAACTCTGGAAACACCATATATTTT.

The chain links TRBV7-9 to TRBJ2-5, with 8 bases identical to TRBD2. Germline V CDR1 and CDR2: SEHNR, FQNEAQ (reference sequence). The CDR3 contains 16 residues. Trimming cost V 5 bases and J 4 bases; bases outside gene matches: 12. The CDR3 DNA sequence: TGTGCCAGCAGCCCCAGCGGGAGTGGATGGGGAGAGACCCAGTACTTC. Protein: CASSPSGSGWGETQYF.

The rearrangement joins TRBV30 to TRBJ1-1; 7 bases align to TRBD1. V lost 1 base to trimming and J lost 8 bases; unmatched junction nucleotides: 10. Per germline, CDR1 GTSNPN and CDR2 SVGIG (reference sequence). CDR3 length equals 14 residues. The CDR3 sequence: CAWSAPLKQGEAFF. DNA of the CDR3: TGTGCCTGGAGTGCCCCCCTAAAACAGGGGGAAGCTTTCTTT.

The V and J genes are TRBV28 and TRBJ2-7; 7 bases line up with TRBD1. This CDR3 is 14 amino acids long. Losses at the gene ends were 9 bases for V and 4 bases for J; bases not matched to a gene: 12. Germline values: CDR1 MDHEN, CDR2 SYDVKM. The CDR3 reads CASRARGKSYEQYF. The CDR3 coding sequence is TGTGCCAGTAGAGCCAGGGGGAAATCGTACGAGCAGTACTTC.

This sequence joins TRBV11-3 and TRBJ2-7; 8 bases map to TRBD1. CDR3 length equals 13 residues. Germline lookup yields CDR1 SGHNT and CDR2 YENEEA. V was pared by 2 bases and J by 5 bases, with 2 bases of the junction left unmatched. The CDR3 nucleotides read TGTGCCAGCAGCTTAACAGGGGGTAACGAGCAGTACGTC. This gives the protein CASSLTGGNEQYV.

The V and J genes are TRBV5-1 and TRBJ2-5, with TRBD2 matching 12 bases. V was clipped by 1 base and J by 4 bases; unmatched bases: 8. The CDR3 totals 17 residues. Germline V lookup: CDR1 SGHRS, CDR2 YFSETQ. CDR3 in amino acids: CASSLTSSGRVLETQYF. CDR3 DNA sequence: TGCGCCAGCAGCTTGACTTCTAGCGGGAGGGTGTTAGAGACCCAGTACTTC.

This clone has just a few counts. This chain links TRBV6-5 with TRBJ2-1; TRBD2 aligns across 8 bases. J lost 3 bases, V lost 6 bases, and 7 bases had no gene match. Germline CDR1 reads MNHEY; CDR2 reads SVGAGI. This CDR3 region has 15 residues. The CDR3 DNA sequence: TGTGCCAGCAGGGCCCTCGGGGGGGGCTACAATGAGCAGTTCTTC. Protein: CASRALGGGYNEQFF.

This clone was observed a single time. The chain employs TRBV30 and TRBJ1-5; unclear D gene. CDR3 size: 14 residues. V shed 0 bases and J shed 1 base, with 7 bases lying between them. Germline CDR1 is GTSNPN and CDR2 is SVGIG (reference sequence). The CDR3 region has the DNA TGTGCCTGGAGTGTAGCGGTAAGCAATCAGCCCCAGCATTTT. It codes for CAWSVAVSNQPQHF.

J is TRBJ2-1 and V is TRBV5-6; 7 bases are a match to TRBD1. The CDR3 covers 14 residues. V gave up 1 base and J gave up 3 bases; unmatched junction bases: 1. Germline V lookup: CDR1 SGHDT, CDR2 YYEEEE. The CDR3 here is CASSLTGDYNEQFF. Written as DNA, the CDR3 is TGTGCCAGCAGCTTGACAGGGGACTACAATGAGCAGTTCTTC.

This chain's CDR3 is CASSPGLAYTGELFF. Here the CDR3 DNA reads TGTGCCAGCAGCCCAGGACTAGCGTACACCGGGGAGCTGTTTTTT. The rearrangement joins TRBV7-9 to TRBJ2-2, with 9 bases identical to TRBD2. V trimming: 5 bases; J trimming: 3 bases; junction bases outside the gene matches: 4. There are 15 residues in the CDR3. Germline V CDR1 and CDR2: SEHNR, FQNEAQ (reference sequence). Filled out from reference TRBV7-9 and TRBJ2-2, the complete variable domain reads DTGVSQNPRHKITKRGQNVTFRCDPISEHNRLYWYRQTLGQGPEFLTYFQNEAQLEKSRLLSDRFSAERPKGSFSTLEIQRTEQGDSAMYLCASSPGLAYTGELFFGEGSRLTVL.

The CDR3 region has the DNA TGTGCCAGCAGCAAACAGGGATGGGGCTATGGCTACACCTTC. Its translation: CASSKQGWGYGYTF. V usage is TRBV6-5 and J usage is TRBJ1-2; weak D call: TRBD1 (6 bases). CDR1 is MNHEY and CDR2 is SVGAGI in the germline V gene. The germline V and J ends were trimmed by 6 bases and 4 bases, with 15 bases remaining between them. The CDR3 covers 14 residues.

This rearrangement joins TRBV7-8 to TRBJ2-7; D not certain. Trimming left V 6 bases short and J 6 bases short, with 15 bases between. Germline V gives CDR1 SGHVS, CDR2 FQNEAQ. This CDR3 is built from 13 residues. The CDR3 bases are TGTGCCAGCAGTAATCTACAGTACACCGAGCAGTACTTC. Translation: CASSNLQYTEQYF.

This clone showed up just a few times. The chain recombines TRBV9 with TRBJ2-2; 9 bases are shared with TRBD1. The CDR3 covers 14 residues. J lost 1 base, V lost 5 bases, and 0 bases had no gene match. Germline CDR1 is SGDLS and CDR2 is YYNGEE. The CDR3: CASRGQGNTGELFF. The CDR3 region has the DNA TGTGCCAGCAGGGGACAGGGGAACACCGGGGAGCTGTTTTTT.

This clone has only a few counts. The J gene is TRBJ2-2, the V gene TRBV28; 9 bases agree with TRBD2. The germline gives CDR1 MDHEN, CDR2 SYDVKM. This CDR3 has 16 amino acids. V trimming: 8 bases; J trimming: 6 bases; junction bases outside the gene matches: 13. The CDR3 DNA follows: TGTGCCAGCCTCGGTAGCGGGAGCGTCCAGGCCGGGGAGCTGTTTTTT. Translated, it gives CASLGSGSVQAGELFF.

The V and J genes are TRBV11-2 and TRBJ2-1, with D unclear. Trimming shortened V by 3 bases and J by 5 bases, and 11 bases separated the two germline ends. The CDR3 sequence is 14 residues long. Germline V lookup: CDR1 SGHAT, CDR2 FQNNGV. The CDR3: CASSLVLSDNEQFF. The CDR3 nucleotides are TGTGCCAGCAGCTTGGTGCTTTCGGACAATGAGCAGTTCTTC.

This clone was detected a few times. The chain links TRBV29-1 to TRBJ1-2; D is uncertain. The CDR3 is made up of 12 amino acids. V lost 6 bases and J lost 6, with 14 bases in between. Germline values: CDR1 SQVTM, CDR2 ANQGSEA. This CDR3 reads CSVRVAEHGYTF. CDR3 DNA sequence: TGCAGCGTGAGAGTCGCGGAACATGGCTACACCTTC.

This clone showed up just a few times. The V gene is TRBV19, the J gene TRBJ1-1, with TRBD1 matching over 9 bases. Trimming cost V 6 bases and J 4 bases; bases outside gene matches: 9. Germline CDR1 reads LNHDA; CDR2 reads SQIVND (reference sequence). There are 15 residues in the CDR3. In DNA form, the CDR3 reads TGTGCCAGTAGCCCTCTACAGGGGGCTGGCACTGAAGCTTTCTTT. This translates into CASSPLQGAGTEAFF. The full variable domain, in which reference TRBV19 and TRBJ1-1 provide the parts outside the CDR3, is DGGITQSPKYLFRKEGQNVTLSCEQNLNHDAMYWYRQDPGQGLRLIYYSQIVNDFQKGDIAEGYSVSREKKESFPLTVTSAQKNPTAFYLCASSPLQGAGTEAFFGQGTRLTVV.

The CDR3 nucleotides are TGTGCCGGTCGCAGGGGGTCCTACGAGCAGTACTTC. Translating it yields CAGRRGSYEQYF. The chain couples TRBV2 to TRBJ2-7, with 7 bases matching TRBD1. The length of the CDR3 is 12 residues. Germline CDR1 is SNHLY and CDR2 is FYNNEI. Trimming cost V 11 bases and J 1 base; bases outside gene matches: 5.

Only a few counts were recorded for this clone. The chain employs TRBV28 and TRBJ2-7; the match to TRBD2 covers 12 bases. Germline CDR1 is MDHEN and CDR2 is SYDVKM. The CDR3 sequence is 11 residues long. DNA of the CDR3: TGTGCCAGCAGTTCGACTAGCGGGAGTTCCGTC. This encodes CASSSTSGSSV.

The chain couples TRBV4-1 to TRBJ2-5; 10 nucleotides align to TRBD1. With 3 bases clipped from V and 3 bases from J, the junction kept 4 bases outside the gene matches. CDR1 and CDR2 from the germline V gene are MGHRA and YSYEKL. The CDR3 extends over 15 amino acids. The CDR3 loop reads CASSQSGTGEETQYF. The CDR3 coding sequence is TGCGCCAGCAGCCAGTCCGGGACAGGGGAAGAGACCCAGTACTTC.

This chain uses TRBV7-2 with TRBJ2-1; 8 nucleotides match TRBD2. Germline V CDR1 and CDR2: SGHTA, FQGNSA. The CDR3 consists of 15 residues. V lost 1 base to trimming and J lost 9 bases; unmatched junction nucleotides: 8. The DNA for the CDR3 is TGTGCCAGCAGCTTAGGCGGGGGGCAAAACATTGAGCAGTTCTTC. Translation gives CASSLGGGQNIEQFF.

The chain has TRBV4-1 and TRBJ1-4, with D perhaps matching TRBD1 (5 bases). Germline V lookup: CDR1 MGHRA, CDR2 YSYEKL. Deletions cut 0 bases from V and 7 bases from J, with 12 bases between. This CDR3 is 15 amino acids long. The CDR3 loop reads CASSQDGQQGEKLFF. For the CDR3, the DNA is TGCGCCAGCAGCCAAGATGGCCAGCAGGGTGAAAAACTGTTTTTT.

The V and J genes are TRBV5-1 and TRBJ2-3, with 14 bases matching TRBD2. Germline assignment: CDR1 SGHRS and CDR2 YFSETQ. This CDR3 comprises 18 residues. Germline trimming cut 4 bases from V and 4 bases from J; bases unmatched to any gene: 11. In DNA form, the CDR3 reads TGCGCCAGCAGCCTGCGGGGACTAGCGGGAGTGATGGCAGATACGCAGTATTTT. It codes for CASSLRGLAGVMADTQYF.